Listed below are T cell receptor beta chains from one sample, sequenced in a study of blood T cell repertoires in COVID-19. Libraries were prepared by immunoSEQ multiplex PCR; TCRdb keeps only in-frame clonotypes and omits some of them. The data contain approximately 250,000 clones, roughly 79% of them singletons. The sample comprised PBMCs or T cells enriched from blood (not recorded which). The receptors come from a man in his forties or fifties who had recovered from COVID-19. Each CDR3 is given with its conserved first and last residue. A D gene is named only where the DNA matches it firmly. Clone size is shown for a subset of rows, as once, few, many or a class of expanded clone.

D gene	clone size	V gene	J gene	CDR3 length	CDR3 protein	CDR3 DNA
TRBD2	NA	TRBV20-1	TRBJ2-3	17	CSASSTSGSPRTDTQYF	TGCAGTGCTAGTTCAACTAGCGGGAGCCCCCGCACAGATACGCAGTATTTT
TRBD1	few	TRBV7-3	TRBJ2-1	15	CASSRDRAEYNEQFF	TGTGCCAGCAGTCGTGACAGGGCCGAATACAATGAGCAGTTCTTC
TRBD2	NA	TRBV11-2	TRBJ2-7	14	CASSIGSGRYEQYF	TGTGCCAGCAGCATAGGTAGCGGGAGGTACGAGCAGTACTTC
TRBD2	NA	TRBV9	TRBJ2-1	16	CASSLSGTSGYNEQFF	TGTGCCAGCAGTCTTTCCGGGACTAGCGGGTACAATGAGCAGTTCTTC
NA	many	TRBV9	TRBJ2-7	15	CASSPLDRVEGEQYF	TGTGCCAGCAGCCCCCTCGACAGGGTGGAGGGAGAGCAGTACTTC
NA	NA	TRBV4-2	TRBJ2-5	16	CASSQDPGSKWETQYF	TGTGCCAGCAGCCAAGATCCCGGGAGTAAATGGGAGACCCAGTACTTC
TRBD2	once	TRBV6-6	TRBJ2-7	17	CASSQTSGRGPSYEQYF	TGTGCCAGCAGTCAGACTAGCGGGAGAGGGCCCTCCTACGAGCAGTACTTC
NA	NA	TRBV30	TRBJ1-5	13	CAWTPTLSQPQHF	TGTGCCTGGACACCCACTCTGAGTCAGCCCCAGCATTTT
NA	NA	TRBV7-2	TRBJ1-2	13	CASSIGGSGGYTF	TGTGCCAGCAGTATAGGGGGATCAGGTGGCTACACCTTC
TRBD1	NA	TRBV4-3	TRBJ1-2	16	CASSRTLDRVNYGYTF	TGCGCCAGCAGCCGGACCCTCGACAGGGTTAACTATGGCTACACCTTC
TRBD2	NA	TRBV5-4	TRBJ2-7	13	CASSRDYSYEQYF	TGTGCCAGCAGCCGGGACTACTCCTACGAGCAGTACTTC
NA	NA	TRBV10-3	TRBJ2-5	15	CAISESLERPETQYF	TGTGCCATCAGTGAGTCTTTAGAGAGGCCAGAGACCCAGTACTTC
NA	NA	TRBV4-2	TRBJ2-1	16	CASSQALGLRYNEQFF	TGTGCCAGCAGCCAAGCACTGGGACTGCGATACAATGAGCAGTTCTTC
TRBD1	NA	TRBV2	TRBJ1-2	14	CASSVTDRDMSYTF	TGTGCCAGCAGTGTCACGGACAGGGACATGAGCTACACCTTC
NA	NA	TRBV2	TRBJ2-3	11	CATTNTDTQYF	TGTGCCACTACGAACACAGATACGCAGTATTTT
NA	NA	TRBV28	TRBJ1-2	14	CASSLPRQNYGYTF	TGTGCCAGCAGTTTACCCCGACAGAATTATGGCTACACCTTC
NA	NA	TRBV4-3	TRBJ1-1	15	CASSQDLGVETEAFF	TGCGCCAGCAGCCAAGATTTGGGAGTCGAGACTGAAGCTTTCTTT
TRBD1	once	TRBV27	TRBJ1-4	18	CASSFLGQGVTTNEKLFF	TGTGCCAGCAGTTTTTTGGGACAGGGGGTTACAACTAATGAAAAACTGTTTTTT
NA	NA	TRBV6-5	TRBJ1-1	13	CAIRSDRNTEAFF	TGTGCCATCAGGTCCGACAGGAACACTGAAGCTTTCTTT
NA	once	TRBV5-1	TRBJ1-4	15	CASSLNTPTNEKLFF	TGCGCCAGCAGCTTAAACACCCCAACTAATGAAAAACTGTTTTTT
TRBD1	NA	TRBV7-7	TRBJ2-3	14	CASSLGQGGDTQYF	TGTGCCAGCAGCCTAGGACAGGGTGGAGATACGCAGTATTTT
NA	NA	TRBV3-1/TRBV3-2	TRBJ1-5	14	CASSQDISNQPQHF	TGTGCCAGCAGCCAGGACATAAGCAATCAGCCCCAGCATTTT
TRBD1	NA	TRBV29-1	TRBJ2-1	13	CSVRIRDSGSEFF	TGCAGCGTCCGTATCAGGGACAGCGGTTCGGAGTTCTTC
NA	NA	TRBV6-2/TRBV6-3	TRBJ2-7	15	CASSDTGTWNYEQYF	TGTGCCAGCAGTGATACCGGGACATGGAACTACGAGCAGTACTTC
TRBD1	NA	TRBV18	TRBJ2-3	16	CASSLSTGGLTDTQYF	TGTGCCAGCTCACTATCGACAGGGGGGCTCACAGATACGCAGTATTTT
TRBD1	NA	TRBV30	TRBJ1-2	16	CAWSVLDRAKTYGYTF	TGTGCCTGGAGTGTACTGGACAGGGCCAAGACCTATGGCTACACCTTC
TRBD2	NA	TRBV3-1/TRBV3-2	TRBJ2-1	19	CASSLGLAGGSSSYNEQFF	TGTGCCAGCAGCCTGGGACTAGCGGGAGGCTCTAGCTCCTACAATGAGCAGTTCTTC
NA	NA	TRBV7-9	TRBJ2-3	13	CASSSTVPDTQYF	TGTGCCAGCAGCTCTACGGTTCCGGATACGCAGTATTTT
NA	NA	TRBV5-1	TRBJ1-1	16	CASSSYLGAEVTEAFF	TGCGCCAGCAGCTCCTACTTGGGGGCGGAAGTAACTGAAGCTTTCTTT
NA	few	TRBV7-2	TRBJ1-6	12	CASSLSNSPLHF	TGTGCCAGCAGCTTATCAAATTCACCCCTCCACTTT
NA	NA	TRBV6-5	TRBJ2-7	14	CASMNQGPSYEQYF	TGTGCCAGCATGAATCAGGGGCCCTCCTACGAGCAGTACTTC
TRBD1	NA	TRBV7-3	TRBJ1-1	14	CASSVRDSGTEAFF	TGTGCCAGCAGCGTCCGGGACAGCGGGACTGAAGCTTTCTTT
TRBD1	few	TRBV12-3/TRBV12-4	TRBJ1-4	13	CASSQGADEKLFF	TGTGCCAGCAGCCAGGGGGCCGATGAAAAACTGTTTTTT
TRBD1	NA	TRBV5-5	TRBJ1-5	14	CASSTGTGREPQHF	TGTGCCAGCAGCACCGGGACAGGGAGAGAGCCCCAGCATTTT
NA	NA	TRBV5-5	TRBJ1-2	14	CASSFSGDDYGYTF	TGTGCCAGCAGCTTCTCGGGGGACGATTATGGCTACACCTTC
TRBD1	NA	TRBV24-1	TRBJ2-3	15	CATSDPTGSADTQYF	TGTGCCACCAGTGACCCGACAGGGAGTGCAGATACGCAGTATTTT
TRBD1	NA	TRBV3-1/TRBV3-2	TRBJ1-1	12	CASSQVRGQAFF	TGTGCCAGCAGCCAAGTCAGGGGGCAAGCTTTCTTT
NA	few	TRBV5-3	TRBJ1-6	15	CARSGARQINSPLHF	TGTGCCAGAAGCGGGGCGAGGCAGATAAATTCACCCCTCCACTTT
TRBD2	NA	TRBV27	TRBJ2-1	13	CASQGLAYNEQFF	TGTGCCAGTCAGGGACTAGCCTACAATGAGCAGTTCTTC
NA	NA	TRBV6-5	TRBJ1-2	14	CASSYERGVGGYTF	TGTGCCAGCAGTTACGAGCGGGGAGTCGGTGGCTACACCTTC
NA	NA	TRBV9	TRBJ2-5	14	CASSVASDGETQYF	TGTGCCAGCAGCGTAGCTAGTGACGGAGAGACCCAGTACTTC
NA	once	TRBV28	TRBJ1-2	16	CASSSGTKNANYGYTF	TGTGCCAGCAGTTCCGGGACAAAAAACGCTAACTATGGCTACACCTTC
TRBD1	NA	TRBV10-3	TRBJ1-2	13	CAISTGTGVGYTF	TGTGCCATCAGTACCGGGACAGGGGTGGGCTACACCTTC
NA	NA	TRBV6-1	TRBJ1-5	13	CASSEGPPGPQHF	TGTGCCAGCAGTGAAGGGCCGCCAGGGCCCCAGCATTTT
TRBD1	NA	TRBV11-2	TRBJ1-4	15	CASSFLDRGKEKLFF	TGTGCCAGCAGCTTTCTCGACAGGGGGAAGGAAAAACTGTTTTTT
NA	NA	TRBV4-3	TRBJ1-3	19	CASSQGIKPGQSSGNTIYF	TGCGCCAGCAGCCAAGGGATTAAACCAGGACAGTCTTCTGGAAACACCATATATTTT
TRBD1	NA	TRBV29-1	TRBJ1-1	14	CSANRGPMNTEAFF	TGCAGCGCAAACAGGGGACCCATGAATACTGAAGCTTTCTTT